The present TCR beta chain was sequenced within a study of shared clonotypes between healthy human individuals. Donors, without exception, were Caucasian adults residing in Nashville, Tennessee. Study processing details: ImmunoSEQ output lacked quality scores and full-length reads, limiting matched filtering. The table came from immunoSEQ multiplex PCR; TCRdb's copy has only in-frame clones and leaves some out. D and trimming come from the DNA, and the V and J calls and clone size come from that table. The data contain 980,000 or so clones, 76% of them singletons. The sequenced sample was memory CD4+ T cells sorted from blood. The subset is: CD45RA-negative fraction. This receptor was taken from a man between 18 and 29 years old in good health.

This CDR3 reads CASSSTGNPGYTF. In DNA, the CDR3 is TGTGCCAGCAGCTCAACAGGAAATCCTGGCTACACCTTC. The chain couples TRBV7-9 to TRBJ1-2; D perhaps matches TRBD1 (5 bases). Germline CDR1 and CDR2: SEHNR and FQNEAQ (reference sequence). The ends were cut back, 4 bases at V and 7 bases at J, with 13 bases in the middle. This CDR3 is built from 13 residues.